This TCR beta chain was profiled in a study of shared T cell receptors in the human thymus. The J segment lost 5 bases and the V segment lost 6 bases, leaving 7 bases of the junction unmatched. The CDR3 spans 14 residues. The germline CDR1 and CDR2 sequences are MNHNS and SASEGT. TCRdb's table, derived via immunoSEQ multiplex PCR, lists solely in-frame clones and lacks some. This table holds some 760,000 clones, roughly 88% found once. These sequences were also reported in another study, on human thymus T cells. That source adds: Infants served as donors; they were healthy and Finnish and were having corrective surgery for congenital heart defects. Resections that were taken during corrective heart surgery supplied the thymus tissue. Use of V and J genes seemed skewed within the thymic and blood repertoires. Related research described thymic repertoires that were highly overlapping among unrelated individuals.

Sequencing used thymocytes. This TCR derives from a girl less than two years old with a congenital heart defect. This chain links TRBV6-1 with TRBJ2-7, with 10 bases lining up with TRBD1. DNA of the CDR3: TGTGCCAGCAGGCCGACGGACAGGGGGGACGAGCAGTACTTC. It encodes CASRPTDRGDEQYF.